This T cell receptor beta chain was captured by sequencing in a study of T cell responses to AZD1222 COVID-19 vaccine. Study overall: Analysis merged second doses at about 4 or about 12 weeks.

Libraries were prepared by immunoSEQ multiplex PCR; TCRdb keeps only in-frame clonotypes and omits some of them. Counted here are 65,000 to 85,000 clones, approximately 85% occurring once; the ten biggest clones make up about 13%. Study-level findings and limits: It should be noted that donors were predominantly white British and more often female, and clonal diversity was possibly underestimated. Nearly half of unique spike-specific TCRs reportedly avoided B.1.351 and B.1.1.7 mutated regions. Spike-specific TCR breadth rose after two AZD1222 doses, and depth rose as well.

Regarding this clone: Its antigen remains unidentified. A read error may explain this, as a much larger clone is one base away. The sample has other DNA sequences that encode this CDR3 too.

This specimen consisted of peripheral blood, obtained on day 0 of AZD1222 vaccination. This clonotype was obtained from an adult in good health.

The CDR3 bases are TGTGCCAGCAGTTATGGGCCGAACACTGAAGCTTTCTTT. The encoded protein is CASSYGPNTEAFF. V gene TRBV6-2 or TRBV6-3 combines with J gene TRBJ1-1; D call uncertain. This CDR3 is built from 13 residues. The ends were cut back, 3 bases at V and 1 base at J, with 6 bases in the middle. Germline lookup yields CDR1 MNHEY and CDR2 SVGEGT.